The present entry profiles one TCR beta chain with its context. The cohort comprised adults aged 18 to 89 years residing in under 30 US areas. Membership in each cohort depended on participant-reported clinical history. TCRdb keeps only in-frame clones here, not all; method: immunoSEQ multiplex PCR. Found here are approximately 230,000 clones, 75% to 95% of them singletons; the top ten hold less than 2.5%. This specimen comes from a study of blood T cell repertoires in COVID-19. The V end was cut by 0 bases, the J end by 3 bases, with 12 bases between. Germline-derived CDR1 and CDR2 are SGHRS and YFSETQ. CDR3 length equals 15 residues.

The clonotype originates from a woman under 30 who had recovered from COVID-19. Sequences were obtained from PBMCs or T cells enriched from blood (not recorded which). This sequence joins TRBV5-1 and TRBJ1-2; D uncertain. The CDR3 DNA sequence: TGCGCCAGCAGCTTGGAGTACCAGGCCCACTATGGCTACACCTTC. Protein: CASSLEYQAHYGYTF.